Listed here are 2 T cell receptor beta chains from one sample, sequenced in a study of T cells in Graves' hyperthyroidism and ophthalmopathy. What was amplified from RNA transcripts were TCR beta CDR3 regions. HTBI primers drove first-round RT-PCR of the TCR CDR3. TCRdb re-called the multiplex PCR reads with MiXCR, one entry per CDR3 protein. The sample consists of some 440,000 distinct CDR3 sequences, roughly 14% of them appearing once. The sample taken for sequencing was blood. These receptors were taken from a woman between 18 and 30 years old with Graves' hyperthyroidism.

This sequence joins TRBV9 and TRBJ2-5, with 7 nucleotides matching TRBD2. The germline V gene has CDR1 SGDLS and CDR2 YYNGEE. V shed 5 bases and J 5 bases; nucleotides not matched to a gene: 9. The CDR3 spans 14 residues. The CDR3 is CASSAMGGKETQYF. The DNA for the CDR3 is TGTGCCAGCAGTGCTATGGGAGGGAAGGAGACCCAGTACTTC.

This clonotype showed up many times. The chain uses TRBV11-3 and TRBJ2-5, with 8 bases lining up with TRBD2. CDR1 and CDR2 from the germline V gene are SGHNT and YENEEA. The ends lost 5 bases at V and 2 bases at J; junction bases unmatched: 1. CDR3 length equals 13 residues. In nucleotides, the CDR3 is TGTGCCAGCAGCGGACTAGCTCAAGAGACCCAGTACTTC. Translation gives CASSGLAQETQYF.